These 30 T cell receptor beta chains came from one sample sequenced in a study of cytomegalovirus exposure and HLA in healthy donors. 60 Vbeta and 13 Jbeta primers were used in PCR. Measured with immunoSEQ multiplex PCR; TCRdb has only the in-frame clones, and not every one. The table shows some 170,000 clones, with roughly a tenth occurring only once. The sample taken for sequencing was PBMCs. These receptors all come from a woman in her 30s in good health and CMV-seropositive.

The rearrangement joins TRBV5-4 to TRBJ2-2; 12 bases map to TRBD1. V was clipped by 1 base and J by 6 bases; unmatched bases: 4. From germline, CDR1 is SGHNT and CDR2 YYREEE (reference sequence). The CDR3 totals 16 residues. The DNA for the CDR3 is TGTGCCAGCAGCTTGCGGGACAGGGGGCAACCCGGGGAGCTGTTTTTT. Protein: CASSLRDRGQPGELFF.

This clone was found a few times. The genes are TRBV9 and TRBJ2-1; D is perhaps TRBD2 (6 bases). Germline V gene data show CDR1 as SGDLS and CDR2 as YYNGEE. V was cut by 4 bases and J by 0 bases, with 14 bases left in between. The CDR3 covers 16 residues. The DNA for the CDR3 is TGTGCCAGCAGCCCCACTAGCCCCCGCTCCTACAATGAGCAGTTCTTC. Protein sequence: CASSPTSPRSYNEQFF.

V gene TRBV9 combines with J gene TRBJ2-3; 8 bases are a match to TRBD1. Germline loops: CDR1 SGDLS, CDR2 YYNGEE. The CDR3 loop spans 15 amino acids. The trim removed 2 bases at V and 13 bases at J, leaving 15 bases unmatched. In DNA, the CDR3 is TGTGCCAGCAGCGTCGATTTCGTGATGGGACAGGTCGAGTATTTT. Translating it yields CASSVDFVMGQVEYF.

This clone was detected only a few times. The chain couples TRBV5-4 to TRBJ2-1, with 7 bases fitting TRBD2. Germline V gives CDR1 SGHNT, CDR2 YYREEE (reference sequence). The V gene end was trimmed by 6 bases and the J gene end by 6 bases; junction bases not matched to a gene: 15. The CDR3 has 16 amino acids. The CDR3 nucleotides are TGTGCCAGCAACCTTCTGGCGGGAGAGATTACCAATGAGCAGTTCTTC. Its translation: CASNLLAGEITNEQFF.

This clone was seen a few times. This rearrangement joins TRBV6-1 to TRBJ2-5, with D hard to call. The assigned J gene may be wrong: the sequence end matches TRBJ2-7 better. Germline V lookup: CDR1 MNHNS, CDR2 SASEGT. The CDR3 is 15 amino acids. As DNA, the CDR3 is TGTGCCAGCAGTGAAATGGCTTCTCTCCGCGGCGAGCAGTACTTC. Translating it yields CASSEMASLRGEQYF.

The chain has TRBV7-2 and TRBJ2-1; a possible D gene is TRBD2 (5 bases). Trimming took 6 bases from V and 8 from J, leaving 17 bases between them. Looked up from germline, CDR1 is SGHTA and CDR2 is FQGNSA. The CDR3 has 14 amino acids. Written as DNA, the CDR3 is TGTGCCAGCAGGGCTGGTCTAGCACCCGATGAGCAGTTCTTC. The encoded protein is CASRAGLAPDEQFF.

This clone was seen more than once but under ten times. The V call is TRBV5-1, the J call TRBJ2-1, with 12 nucleotides matching TRBD2. Per the germline V gene, CDR1 is SGHRS and CDR2 is YFSETQ. The CDR3 totals 15 residues. V shed 5 bases, J shed 8 bases, and the junction held 8 bases outside the gene matches. Here the CDR3 DNA reads TGCGCCAGCAGAGATCTAGCGGGAGGGGCCGATGAGCAGTTCTTC. It encodes CASRDLAGGADEQFF.

This clone was found a few times. The chain has TRBV5-1 and TRBJ2-5, with D maybe TRBD1 (6 bases). Germline V lookup: CDR1 SGHRS, CDR2 YFSETQ. Trimming left V 4 bases short and J 3 bases short, with 16 bases between. The CDR3 loop spans 15 amino acids. The CDR3 nucleotides are TGCGCCAGCAGCGGAACAGGGAGAGGGGAAGAGACCCAGTACTTC. Translation gives CASSGTGRGEETQYF.

The V gene is TRBV6-1, the J gene TRBJ1-3; tentatively, D is TRBD1 (5 bases). CDR1 is MNHNS, CDR2 SASEGT, per germline. Between the trimmed V and J ends, which lost 5 bases and 2 bases, there was a span of 10 bases. There are 14 residues in the CDR3. CDR3 in DNA: TGTGCCAGCAGTAGACAGCTGACTGGAAACACCATATATTTT. Its translation is CASSRQLTGNTIYF.

This clone was counted a few times. Here the CDR3 reads CASGGRDRNTGELFF. CDR3 in DNA: TGTGCCAGTGGGGGCAGGGATCGAAACACCGGGGAGCTGTTTTTT. The chain is built from TRBV4-2 and TRBJ2-2; weak D call: TRBD1 (6 bases). Trimming left V 9 bases short and J 2 bases short, with 16 bases between. This CDR3 has 15 amino acids. Germline V gives CDR1 LGHNA, CDR2 YNFKEQ.

This clone was seen only a few times. This rearrangement joins TRBV25-1 to TRBJ2-1; D is perhaps TRBD1 (6 bases). In germline, CDR1 is MGHDK, CDR2 SYGVNS. The CDR3 is 15 residues long. The V end lost 4 bases, the J end lost 4 bases, and 14 bases lay between the germline ends. CDR3 coding DNA: TGTGCCAGCAGTGTTTGGATTGGGACATACAATGAGCAGTTCTTC. This codes for CASSVWIGTYNEQFF.

V usage is TRBV5-1 and J usage is TRBJ2-1, with D perhaps TRBD2 (5 bases). This CDR3 region has 14 residues. The V end lost 4 bases, the J end lost 4 bases, and 12 bases lay between the germline ends. CDR1 and CDR2 from the germline V gene are SGHRS and YFSETQ. The CDR3 region has the DNA TGCGCCAGCAGCCGCAGCGGACTTTACAATGAGCAGTTCTTC. Translation: CASSRSGLYNEQFF.

This chain's CDR3 is CASSITGKRANEQYF. Written as DNA, the CDR3 is TGTGCCAGCAGTATAACAGGGAAGCGCGCAAACGAGCAGTACTTC. This rearrangement joins TRBV5-5 to TRBJ2-7, with a tentative D call TRBD1 (6 bases). CDR1 is SGHKS, CDR2 YYEKEE, per germline (reference sequence). V was trimmed by 5 bases and J by 5 bases, leaving 20 bases between them. The CDR3 is 15 amino acids.

This clone appeared a few times. CDR3: CAWSESLNQPQHF. DNA for the CDR3: TGTGCCTGGAGTGAAAGCCTCAATCAGCCCCAGCATTTT. The V call is TRBV30, the J call TRBJ1-5; D is unresolved. This CDR3 comprises 13 residues. Germline V lookup: CDR1 GTSNPN, CDR2 SVGIG (reference sequence). Trimming removed 1 base at V and 3 bases at J, with 7 bases between.

This clone was seen more than once but under ten times. This chain connects TRBV15 to TRBJ2-7; 7 positions match TRBD2. The CDR3 sequence is 17 residues long. The germline V gene has CDR1 LNHNV and CDR2 YYDKDF (reference sequence). V was clipped by 0 bases and J by 1 base; unmatched bases: 9. The CDR3 region has the DNA TGTGCCACCAGCAGAGATAAGGCGCCTAGCGGTTCCTACGAGCAGTACTTC. Residues: CATSRDKAPSGSYEQYF.

The rearrangement uses TRBV11-2 and TRBJ1-2; 9 bases align to TRBD1. The CDR3 totals 14 residues. V trimming: 4 bases; J trimming: 14 bases; junction bases outside the gene matches: 14. In germline, CDR1 is SGHAT, CDR2 FQNNGV. CDR3 coding DNA: TGTGCCAGCAGCTCAAGAACCCGGACAGGGGAGATAACCTTC. Its translation: CASSSRTRTGEITF.

This clone was seen only a few times. The chain joins TRBV7-9 to TRBJ2-3; the D is unclear. Trimming took off 5 bases at V and 6 bases at J, with 12 bases between the two ends. Germline CDR1 SEHNR, CDR2 FQNEAQ (reference sequence). This CDR3 comprises 13 residues. The CDR3 loop reads CASSPRLWDTQYF. Written as DNA, the CDR3 is TGTGCCAGCAGCCCGCGACTGTGGGATACGCAGTATTTT.

The chain uses TRBV9 and TRBJ2-1; D not certain. Per germline, CDR1 SGDLS and CDR2 YYNGEE. Trimming pared 0 bases from V and 4 bases from J, leaving 8 bases between. The CDR3 runs to 14 residues. The CDR3 bases are TGTGCCAGCAGCGTAGACCCTACGTACAATGAGCAGTTCTTC. Translated: CASSVDPTYNEQFF.

The chain is built from TRBV27 and TRBJ2-7; a possible D gene is TRBD1 (6 bases). The CDR3 has 14 amino acids. CDR1 is MNHEY and CDR2 is SMNVEV in the germline V gene (reference sequence). Trimming pared 2 bases from V and 6 bases from J, leaving 14 bases between. In DNA, the CDR3 is TGTGCCAGCAGTTTAGAGAGGGGGTCCCTCGAGCAGTACTTC. This gives the protein CASSLERGSLEQYF.

The J gene is TRBJ2-3, the V gene TRBV9; 7 bases are a match to TRBD2. Trimming cost V 3 bases and J 1 base; bases outside gene matches: 8. Germline-derived CDR1 and CDR2 are SGDLS and YYNGEE. The length of the CDR3 is 16 residues. CDR3 region: CASSAATSPGTDTQYF. The DNA for the CDR3 is TGTGCCAGCAGCGCGGCGACTAGCCCGGGCACAGATACGCAGTATTTT.

The chain couples TRBV7-2 to TRBJ2-4; D gene unclear. Deletions cut 5 bases from V and 3 bases from J, with 14 bases between. CDR1 is SGHTA, CDR2 FQGNSA, per germline. The CDR3 covers 15 residues. In nucleotides, the CDR3 is TGTGCCAGCAGCCAAAGTAGTTTGGTCAAAAACATTCAGTACTTC. Encoded protein: CASSQSSLVKNIQYF.

The gene calls are TRBV5-1 and TRBJ2-5; 8 bases agree with TRBD2. There are 15 residues in the CDR3. Germline V gene data show CDR1 as SGHRS and CDR2 as YFSETQ. The V gene end was trimmed by 4 bases and the J gene end by 3 bases; junction bases not matched to a gene: 8. The CDR3 sequence is CASSPQGTSEETQYF. CDR3 bases: TGCGCCAGCAGCCCACAAGGGACTAGTGAAGAGACCCAGTACTTC. Full variable domain (outside the CDR3, taken from reference TRBV5-1 and TRBJ2-5): KAGVTQTPRYLIKTRGQQVTLSCSPISGHRSVSWYQQTPGQGLQFLFEYFSETQRNKGNFPGRFSGRQFSNSRSEMNVSTLELGDSALYLCASSPQGTSEETQYFGPGTRLLVL.

This clone was counted many times. V gene TRBV5-4 combines with J gene TRBJ2-7; D uncertain. The CDR3 covers 13 residues. Germline assignment: CDR1 SGHNT and CDR2 YYREEE (reference sequence). Trimming removed 5 bases from V and 0 bases from J, with 9 bases in between. The DNA for the CDR3 is TGTGCCAGCAGTTATACGAGCTCCTACGAGCAGTACTTC. It yields the protein CASSYTSSYEQYF.

This clone was seen more than once but under ten times. The chain links TRBV25-1 to TRBJ1-2; D is ambiguous. Germline CDR1 and CDR2: MGHDK and SYGVNS. V lost 0 bases and J 2 bases, leaving 7 bases between the germline ends. This CDR3 spans 14 amino acids. The CDR3 reads CASSEYEKNYGYTF. DNA of the CDR3: TGTGCCAGCAGTGAATACGAGAAAAACTATGGCTACACCTTC.

This clone has just a few counts. The rearrangement joins TRBV13 to TRBJ1-2, with TRBD1 as a possible D gene (5 bases). Germline values: CDR1 PRHDT, CDR2 FYEKMQ (reference sequence). The CDR3 spans 13 residues. The V end was cut by 3 bases, the J end by 6 bases, with 11 bases between. In DNA form, the CDR3 reads TGTGCCAGCAGCTTGGGGCGGTCCCATGGCTACACCTTC. Protein sequence: CASSLGRSHGYTF.

In its sample, this clone was seen a few times. The rearrangement joins TRBV6-6 to TRBJ2-5; D is possibly TRBD1 (6 bases). Per germline, CDR1 MNHNY and CDR2 SVGAGI (reference sequence). Trimming shortened V by 5 bases and J by 1 base, and 11 bases separated the two germline ends. This CDR3 has 14 residues. The CDR3 sequence is CASSRQAFQETQYF. The DNA for the CDR3 is TGTGCCAGCAGTCGACAGGCTTTCCAAGAGACCCAGTACTTC.

This clone was counted a few times. The V call is TRBV7-6, the J call TRBJ2-5, with TRBD2 matching 7 bases. The ends lost 4 bases at V and 8 bases at J; junction bases unmatched: 10. The CDR3 extends over 14 amino acids. Germline assignment: CDR1 SGHVS and CDR2 FNYEAQ. Here the CDR3 DNA reads TGTGCCAGCAGCTCCCAGACTAGCTCGGATACCCAGTACTTC. This gives the protein CASSSQTSSDTQYF.

This sequence joins TRBV7-9 and TRBJ2-7; 7 nucleotides agree with TRBD2. After removal of 4 bases from V and 7 bases from J, the junction contained 13 bases not matched to a gene. Per germline, CDR1 SEHNR and CDR2 FQNEAQ (reference sequence). The CDR3 sequence is 15 residues long. For the CDR3, the DNA is TGTGCCAGCAGCTCACCGACTAGCCCCGAAGGTGAGCAGTACTTC. This gives the protein CASSSPTSPEGEQYF.

This clone was counted between two and nine times. The chain is built from TRBV2 and TRBJ1-1; unclear D gene. The germline CDR1 and CDR2 sequences are SNHLY and FYNNEI. The CDR3 has 13 amino acids. V was cut by 4 bases and J by 4 bases, with 10 bases left in between. CDR3 nucleotide sequence: TGTGCCAGCAGTGTAGAAGGGAGCACTGAAGCTTTCTTT. Protein product: CASSVEGSTEAFF.

The CDR3 DNA follows: TGTGCCATCAAATGGGACAGGGGTAATGAAAAACTGTTTTTT. Translation gives CAIKWDRGNEKLFF. V gene TRBV10-3 combines with J gene TRBJ1-4; TRBD1 matches 10 bases. The V segment lost 7 bases and the J segment 4 bases; nucleotides outside the gene matches: 3. CDR1 ENHRY and CDR2 SYGVKD come from the germline V gene. The CDR3 totals 14 residues.